A selection of T cell receptor beta chains follows, all from one sample in a study of early T cells in non-severe SARS-CoV-2 infection. Via MiXCR, TCRdb re-called the 5' RACE reads, giving one row per CDR3 protein. The sample records about 77,000 distinct CDR3 sequences, 12% being singletons. This material consisted of whole blood, taken at baseline. The source is an adult who was a healthcare worker with PCR-confirmed SARS-CoV-2 infection or an uninfected control (not recorded which). The donor label of this sample is uncertain. Each CDR3 is given with its conserved first and last residue. A D gene is named only where the DNA matches it firmly. Some rows mark clone size as missing; the rest say once, few, many or name a class of expanded clone.

d_gene	abundance	j_gene	v_gene	CDR3aa	CDR3nt
NA	NA	TRBJ2-7	TRBV30	CAWGEATYEQYF	TGTGCCTGGGGGGAAGCTACCTACGAGCAGTACTTC
NA	NA	TRBJ2-3	TRBV10-1	CASSEISGSNTDTQYF	TGCGCCAGCAGTGAGATATCAGGGTCGAACACAGATACGCAGTATTTT
TRBD2	few	TRBJ2-3	TRBV9	CASSSLSGGTTDTQYF	TGTGCCAGCAGCTCCCTTAGCGGGGGGACCACAGATACGCAGTATTTT
TRBD2	few	TRBJ2-7	TRBV12-3/TRBV12-4	CASSTSGGFSYEQYF	TGTGCCAGCAGTACTAGCGGGGGATTCTCCTACGAGCAGTACTTC
NA	NA	TRBJ1-5	TRBV12-3/TRBV12-4	CASSPSQRRGNERQPQHF	TGTGCCAGCAGTCCCTCGCAGCGGCGGGGTAACGAACGTCAGCCCCAGCATTTT
TRBD2	few	TRBJ2-7	TRBV6-4	CASSPSTGGVLYEQYF	TGTGCCAGCAGCCCCTCCACCGGGGGGGTTCTCTACGAGCAGTACTTC
TRBD1	many	TRBJ2-1	TRBV11-2	CASSPRTGGKNEQFF	TGTGCCAGCAGCCCGCGGACAGGGGGAAAAAATGAGCAGTTCTTC
NA	many	TRBJ1-2	TRBV7-8	CASSLDPLGGYGYTF	TGTGCCAGCAGCTTGGACCCCTTGGGTGGCTATGGCTACACCTTC
TRBD2	NA	TRBJ2-3	TRBV19	CASSLKRGAPDTQYF	TGTGCCAGTAGTCTCAAGCGGGGGGCCCCAGATACGCAGTATTTT
NA	NA	TRBJ2-3	TRBV19	CASSNNLLSTDTQYF	TGTGCCAGTAGTAATAACCTACTTAGCACAGATACGCAGTATTTT
NA	many	TRBJ1-1	TRBV7-3	CASSYDRNTEAFF	TGTGCCAGCAGCTACGACAGGAACACTGAAGCTTTCTTT
NA	once	TRBJ2-1	TRBV5-6	CASSLVSSDEQFF	TGTGCCAGCAGCTTGGTCAGCTCCGATGAGCAGTTCTTC
TRBD2	many	TRBJ2-3	TRBV19	CASSIRRGGTDTQYF	TGTGCCAGTAGTATCCGACGGGGGGGGACAGATACGCAGTATTTT
NA	NA	TRBJ2-3	TRBV7-6	CASSLMGPPVDTQYF	TGTGCCAGCAGCTTAATGGGGCCCCCGGTAGATACGCAGTATTTT
NA	few	TRBJ2-3	TRBV27	CASSFAPRDTQYF	TGTGCCAGCAGTTTTGCGCCTCGGGATACGCAGTATTTT
TRBD1	NA	TRBJ1-4	TRBV6-6	CASSYDRGREKLFF	TGTGCCAGCAGCTACGACAGGGGGCGTGAAAAACTGTTTTTT
TRBD2	NA	TRBJ2-1	TRBV9	CASSASGRAFWNEQFF	TGTGCCAGCAGTGCTAGCGGGAGGGCCTTTTGGAATGAGCAGTTCTTC
NA	NA	TRBJ2-5	TRBV2	CASSPSGQETQYF	TGTGCCAGCAGTCCTTCCGGTCAGGAGACCCAGTACTTC
TRBD2	NA	TRBJ2-3	TRBV7-2	CASSLEPSGDTDTQYF	TGTGCCAGCAGCTTAGAGCCTAGCGGGGACACAGATACGCAGTATTTT
NA	NA	TRBJ1-5	TRBV4-2	CASSQEQGTVEPQHF	TGTGCCAGCAGCCAAGAGCAGGGAACGGTTGAGCCCCAGCATTTT
TRBD1	NA	TRBJ1-3	TRBV20-1	CSARGTGTVGNTIYF	TGCAGTGCTAGAGGGACAGGGACGGTTGGAAACACCATATATTTT
NA	few	TRBJ2-3	TRBV5-1	CASSPEGIGTQYF	TGCGCCAGCAGCCCTGAGGGGATCGGTACGCAGTATTTT
NA	many	TRBJ1-2	TRBV6-5	CASSGGGNYGYTF	TGTGCCAGCAGTGGGGGTGGTAACTATGGCTACACCTTC
NA	NA	TRBJ2-5	TRBV2	CASRSTGRGLQETQYF	TGTGCCAGCAGATCCACAGGGCGGGGGCTTCAAGAGACCCAGTACTTC
TRBD1	many	TRBJ2-3	TRBV24-1	CATSDSRQGADTQYF	TGTGCCACCAGTGATTCGCGACAGGGCGCAGATACGCAGTATTTT
NA	few	TRBJ2-1	TRBV19	CASSSHLRYNEQFF	TGTGCCAGTAGTTCCCACCTCCGGTACAATGAGCAGTTCTTC
NA	few	TRBJ2-3	TRBV20-1	CSAGGWGGGTDTQYF	TGCAGTGCTGGGGGATGGGGCGGGGGCACAGATACGCAGTATTTT
TRBD1	NA	TRBJ2-4	TRBV4-2	CASSQKPGQGAENIQYF	TGTGCCAGCAGCCAAAAACCGGGACAGGGGGCCGAAAACATTCAGTACTTC
TRBD2	many	TRBJ2-3	TRBV5-1	CASSLAGIPIAGSGSSSTDTQYF	TGCGCCAGCAGCTTGGCGGGGATCCCGATAGCCGGTAGCGGGAGTTCTAGCACAGATACGCAGTATTTT
NA	many	TRBJ2-3	TRBV5-5	CASSQAGLSDTQYF	TGTGCCAGCAGCCAGGCGGGCCTCTCGGATACGCAGTATTTT
TRBD2	many	TRBJ2-3	TRBV2	CASSEGSGGLVYTQYF	TGTGCCAGCAGTGAAGGCTCGGGAGGGCTGGTATATACGCAGTATTTT
NA	many	TRBJ2-7	TRBV24-1	CATSDPPMYDEQYF	TGTGCCACCAGTGACCCACCGATGTACGACGAGCAGTACTTC
NA	NA	TRBJ1-3	TRBV20-1	CSAGFFSGNTIYF	TGCAGTGCTGGGTTTTTCTCTGGAAACACCATATATTTT
NA	NA	TRBJ1-1	TRBV30	CAWSDIQIPEAFF	TGTGCCTGGAGCGACATCCAGATCCCTGAAGCTTTCTTT
NA	NA	TRBJ2-5	TRBV7-3	CASRRGMQETQYF	TGTGCCAGCAGGAGGGGCATGCAAGAGACCCAGTACTTC
NA	NA	TRBJ1-5	TRBV6-2/TRBV6-3	CASSQSSYSNQPQHF	TGTGCCAGCAGTCAATCCTCCTATAGCAATCAGCCCCAGCATTTT
NA	few	TRBJ2-1	TRBV11-2	CASSWPEQFF	TGTGCCAGCAGTTGGCCTGAGCAGTTCTTC
NA	few	TRBJ1-5	TRBV12-3/TRBV12-4	CASSLEFDQPQHF	TGTGCCAGCAGCCTTGAGTTCGATCAGCCCCAGCATTTT
TRBD1	NA	TRBJ2-7	TRBV11-1	CASSRDRYYYEQYF	TGTGCCAGCAGCCGGGACAGATACTACTACGAGCAGTACTTC
NA	few	TRBJ2-7	TRBV27	CASSLSAGDPYEQYF	TGTGCCAGCAGTTTATCGGCAGGGGATCCCTACGAGCAGTACTTC
NA	few	TRBJ1-5	TRBV27	CASSSTGLSNQPQHF	TGTGCCAGCAGCTCCACAGGGCTGAGCAATCAGCCCCAGCATTTT
TRBD2	NA	TRBJ2-5	TRBV12-3/TRBV12-4	CASSPRRGLAGILETQYF	TGTGCCAGCAGCCCGCGCCGAGGACTAGCGGGGATCCTGGAGACCCAGTACTTC
NA	NA	TRBJ1-5	TRBV10-1	CASRDGRTRAPSAQPQHF	TGCGCCAGCAGGGACGGACGAACGAGAGCACCCTCGGCTCAGCCCCAGCATTTT
NA	many	TRBJ1-2	TRBV28	CASSLNDYGYTF	TGTGCCAGCAGTTTGAATGACTATGGCTACACCTTC
TRBD1	few	TRBJ2-7	TRBV5-1	CASSLPGGDEQYF	TGCGCCAGCAGCTTGCCAGGGGGAGACGAGCAGTACTTC
NA	few	TRBJ2-5	TRBV10-2	CASSLQGRGQETQYF	TGCGCCAGCAGTTTACAGGGCAGGGGCCAAGAGACCCAGTACTTC
NA	NA	TRBJ2-2	TRBV4-2	CASSQDLRGTGELFF	TGTGCCAGCAGCCAAGATCTGCGGGGAACCGGGGAGCTGTTTTTT
NA	many	TRBJ1-3	TRBV20-1	CSATLGLSGNTIYF	TGCAGTGCTACCTTAGGTCTCTCTGGAAACACCATATATTTT
TRBD1	NA	TRBJ2-7	TRBV25-1	CASRDDRANYEQYF	TGTGCCAGCAGAGATGACAGGGCCAACTACGAGCAGTACTTC